The subject of this entry is one T cell receptor (beta chain). The data derive from a study of blood T cell repertoires in COVID-19. The CDR3 extends over 15 amino acids. CDR1 and CDR2 from the germline V gene are MDHEN and SYDVKM. The J segment lost 4 bases and the V segment lost 2 bases, leaving 7 bases of the junction unmatched. The method was immunoSEQ multiplex PCR; TCRdb's version includes in-frame clones alone and lacks a portion of them. The sample has 150,000 to 200,000 clones, roughly 85% seen once. The V call is TRBV28, the J call TRBJ1-2, with 7 bases matching TRBD1. The sequenced material came from PBMCs or T cells enriched from blood (not recorded which). The clonotype comes from a woman younger than 35 who had recovered from COVID-19. Written as DNA, the CDR3 is TGTGCCAGCAGTTTAGCCCCCGGGACAGTCTATGGCTACACCTTC. Amino acid sequence: CASSLAPGTVYGYTF.